This entry features one T cell receptor beta chain sequence. The data are from a study of PD-L1 blockade in urothelial cancer. Sequencing was performed with immunoSEQ multiplex PCR; in TCRdb, only in-frame clones are kept and a portion is missing. This table holds about 71,000 clones, roughly nine tenths found once. Here the sequenced sample was PBMCs, taken around atezolizumab (anti-PD-L1) treatment. This clonotype was sampled from a man between 60 and 70 years old with urothelial cancer.

CDR3 sequence reads: CASSPGTGGELVSFF. CDR3 nucleotides: TGTGCCAGCAGCCCCGGGACAGGGGGGGAACTGGTGTCTTTCTTT. J is TRBJ1-1 and V is TRBV9; 11 bases are a match to TRBD1. This CDR3 contains 15 residues. From germline, CDR1 is SGDLS and CDR2 YYNGEE. With 4 bases clipped from V and 12 bases from J, the junction kept 14 bases outside the gene matches. Drawing the rest from reference TRBV9 and TRBJ1-1, the complete variable domain is DSGVTQTPKHLITATGQRVTLRCSPRSGDLSVYWYQQSLDQGLQFLIQYYNGEERAKGNILERFSAQQFPDLHSELNLSSLELGDSALYFCASSPGTGGELVSFFGQGTRLTVV.